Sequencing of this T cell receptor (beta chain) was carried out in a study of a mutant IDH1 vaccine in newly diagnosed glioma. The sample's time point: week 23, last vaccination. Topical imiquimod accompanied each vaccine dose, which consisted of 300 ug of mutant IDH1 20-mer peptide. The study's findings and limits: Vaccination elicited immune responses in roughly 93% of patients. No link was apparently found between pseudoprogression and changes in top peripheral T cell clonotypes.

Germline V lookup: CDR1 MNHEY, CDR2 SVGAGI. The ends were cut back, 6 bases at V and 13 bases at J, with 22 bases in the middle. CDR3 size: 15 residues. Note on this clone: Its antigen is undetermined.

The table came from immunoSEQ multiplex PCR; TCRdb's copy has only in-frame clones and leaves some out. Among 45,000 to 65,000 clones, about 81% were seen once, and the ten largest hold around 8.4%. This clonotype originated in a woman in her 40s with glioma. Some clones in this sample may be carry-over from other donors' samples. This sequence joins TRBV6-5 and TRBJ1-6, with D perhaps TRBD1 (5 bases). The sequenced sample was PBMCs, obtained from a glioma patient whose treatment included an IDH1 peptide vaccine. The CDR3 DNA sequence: TGTGCCAGCAGACCTCCCGAGGGACTAAAGGCGCCCCTCCACTTT. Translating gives CASRPPEGLKAPLHF.